These 14 T cell receptor beta chains came from one sample sequenced in a study of T cell repertoires in cytomegalovirus infection. One entry per CDR3 protein, called by TCRdb with MiXCR from the reads. The data contain 300,000 to 400,000 distinct CDR3 sequences, around 18% of them singletons. The sample taken for sequencing was PBMCs. These receptors were obtained from a human donor in good health (CMV status not recorded). Some clones in this sample may be carry-over from other donors' samples.

This clonotype was counted at least ten times. As DNA, the CDR3 is TGTGCCAGCAGCTTAGTTACGGAGCTCCCCGGCCTCGAGACCCAGTACTTC. Its translation: CASSLVTELPGLETQYF. V and J are TRBV7-6 and TRBJ2-5; D is undetermined. CDR3 size: 17 residues. Per germline, CDR1 SGHVS and CDR2 FNYEAQ. With 1 base removed from V and 5 bases from J, the gap between germline ends came to 20 bases.

The V gene is TRBV20-1, the J gene TRBJ2-1, with 13 bases that match TRBD2. V gave up 6 bases and J gave up 2 bases; unmatched junction bases: 4. Germline V gives CDR1 DFQATT, CDR2 SNEGSKA (reference sequence). This CDR3 spans 15 amino acids. This CDR3 is CSAYGTSGAYNEQFF. CDR3 sequence (DNA): TGCAGTGCATACGGGACTAGCGGGGCCTACAATGAGCAGTTCTTC.

This chain joins TRBV5-4 and TRBJ2-1, with no clear D. Trimming shortened V by 2 bases and J by 7 bases, and 13 bases separated the two germline ends. The CDR3 loop spans 14 amino acids. CDR1 and CDR2 from the germline V gene are SGHNT and YYREEE (reference sequence). The CDR3 DNA follows: TGTGCCAGCAGCTTTCGTGGAAGCGATAATGAGCAGTTCTTC. Translation: CASSFRGSDNEQFF.

This clonotype occurred many times. V and J are TRBV11-2 and TRBJ1-1; D ambiguous. Per germline, CDR1 SGHAT and CDR2 FQNNGV. V lost 1 base to trimming and J lost 8 bases, with 11 bases between them. The CDR3 runs to 13 residues. The CDR3 is CASSLAPQREAFF. In DNA, the CDR3 is TGTGCCAGCAGCTTAGCTCCCCAAAGGGAAGCTTTCTTT. The variable domain in full, completed from reference TRBV11-2 and TRBJ1-1, reads EAGVAQSPRYKIIEKRQSVAFWCNPISGHATLYWYQQILGQGPKLLIQFQNNGVVDDSQLPKDRFSAERLKGVDSTLKIQPAKLEDSAVYLCASSLAPQREAFFGQGTRLTVV.

This clonotype showed up many times. The CDR3 reads CASSLGAFYEQYF. In DNA form, the CDR3 reads TGTGCCAGCAGCTTAGGGGCATTCTACGAGCAGTACTTC. The chain has TRBV7-9 and TRBJ2-7; D unresolved. The germline V gene encodes CDR1 SEHNR and CDR2 FQNEAQ (reference sequence). CDR3 length: 13 amino acids. The V gene lost 1 base and the J gene lost 3 bases, with 7 bases spanning the gap.

This clonotype was found many times. The chain uses TRBV7-2 and TRBJ2-5; D is unresolved. Germline CDR1 SGHTA, CDR2 FQGNSA. The CDR3 consists of 14 residues. Between the trimmed V and J ends, which lost 1 base and 5 bases, there was a span of 11 bases. The CDR3, as DNA: TGTGCCAGCAGCTTAGGGCAGGTTGGGGAGACCCAGTACTTC. Translation: CASSLGQVGETQYF. Variable domain in full (rest from reference TRBV7-2 and TRBJ2-5): GAGVSQSPSNKVTEKGKDVELRCDPISGHTALYWYRQSLGQGLEFLIYFQGNSAPDKSGLPSDRFSAERTGGSVSTLTIQRTQQEDSAVYLCASSLGQVGETQYFGPGTRLLVL.

In its sample, this clonotype was seen a few times. The V call is TRBV28, the J call TRBJ2-7, with a tentative D call TRBD1 (6 bases). V lost 2 bases and J lost 3, with 11 bases in between. The CDR3 covers 14 residues. In germline, CDR1 is MDHEN, CDR2 SYDVKM. DNA for the CDR3: TGTGCCAGCAGTTTACCTCAGGGGAACTACGAGCAGTACTTC. Its protein product is CASSLPQGNYEQYF.

The rearrangement uses TRBV10-2 and TRBJ1-1; D unresolved. CDR3 length equals 14 residues. Per the germline V gene, CDR1 is WSHSY and CDR2 is SAAADI. Trimming removed 5 bases at V and 4 bases at J, with 14 bases between. CDR3 sequence reads: CASSPLRGSTEAFF. CDR3 bases: TGCGCCAGCAGTCCCCTGAGAGGAAGCACTGAAGCTTTCTTT.

The chain joins TRBV15 to TRBJ1-1; D is unclear. Germline CDR1 and CDR2: LNHNV and YYDKDF (reference sequence). The CDR3 extends over 13 amino acids. The germline V and J ends were trimmed by 1 base and 3 bases, with 6 bases remaining between them. In DNA form, the CDR3 reads TGTGCCACCAGCAGAGGCGTAGACACTGAAGCTTTCTTT. It specifies CATSRGVDTEAFF.

The chain is built from TRBV29-1 and TRBJ2-3, with D hard to call. V lost 3 bases to trimming and J lost 0 bases, with 7 bases between them. CDR3 length equals 13 residues. Per germline, CDR1 SQVTM and CDR2 ANQGSEA. The CDR3 here is CSVDGDSTDTQYF. The CDR3 DNA is TGCAGCGTTGATGGGGATAGCACAGATACGCAGTATTTT.

This clonotype appeared many times. The chain links TRBV20-1 to TRBJ1-1; 7 nucleotides agree with TRBD1. Germline trimming cut 7 bases from V and 5 bases from J; bases unmatched to any gene: 16. Germline CDR1 and CDR2: DFQATT and SNEGSKA (reference sequence). The CDR3 sequence is 15 residues long. This chain's CDR3 is CSVQQGTRGGTEAFF. DNA for the CDR3: TGCAGTGTTCAACAGGGGACACGGGGAGGGACTGAAGCTTTCTTT.

In its sample, this clonotype was seen many times. One junction end disagrees with the germline gene, perhaps due to a read error. V gene TRBV28 combines with J gene TRBJ1-2; D ambiguous. The CDR3 contains 16 residues. Germline V CDR1 and CDR2: MDHEN, SYDVKM. The CDR3 region has the DNA TGTGCCAGCAGCCCCCTCGAGTACCAAACTAAATATGGCTACACCTTC. The encoded protein is CASSPLEYQTKYGYTF.

This clonotype was seen a handful of times. The DNA for the CDR3 is TGTGCCAGCAGTCGGGACACTGGAAACACCATATATTTT. Translating gives CASSRDTGNTIYF. The gene calls are TRBV12-3 or TRBV12-4 and TRBJ1-3, with D perhaps TRBD1 (6 bases). Trimming removed 5 bases from V and 2 bases from J, with 7 bases in between. The CDR3 length is 13 residues.

This clonotype was observed at least ten times. The chain combines TRBV7-2 with TRBJ1-1, with D unclear. Germline V gene lookup returns CDR1 SGHTA and CDR2 FQGNSA. Deletions cut 6 bases from V and 4 bases from J, with 9 bases between. The CDR3 consists of 12 residues. The chain's CDR3 is CASSPDGTEAFF. The CDR3 DNA reads as TGTGCCAGCAGTCCCGATGGCACTGAAGCTTTCTTT.